This T cell receptor beta chain originates from a study of early T cells in non-severe SARS-CoV-2 infection (dated by TCRdb to about 2021). With regard to the full study: Because TCR sequencing was done on bulk RNA from unsorted whole blood, the alpha and beta chains could not be paired. Study-level results and caveats: VDJdb matching was skewed toward anti-spike CD8 responses, so virus-specific expansions were likely underestimated and private and CD4 specificities were missed.

The study was a case-control design nested within a healthcare worker cohort in London, UK, with weekly nasopharyngeal swab PCR tests and blood sampling. Healthcare workers were enrolled in the week of the UK lockdown, from 23 to 31 March 2020, and were followed every week for up to 16 weeks. Library method: 5' RACE. Sequencing used a NextSeq 500. In the TCR library protocol, unique molecular identifiers were attached to individual cDNA molecules to correct for PCR bias and sequencing error. Both TCR alpha and beta chains were sequenced, and tight co-correlation was observed between alpha and beta sequence abundances in each sample. The study's processing was this. Decombinator V4 was used to annotate TCR sequences for V gene, J gene and CDR3. TCRs were defined as expanded if a significant change between any two time points was detected under a Poisson model with p below 0.0001. Abundances of TCRs were expressed as counts per million after normalisation to the total number of TCRs sequenced in each sample. VDJdb, accessed on 1 November 2021, was searched for TCRs annotated for CMV, EBV and SARS-CoV-2, and TCRs annotated for more than one antigen were excluded. TCRdb ran its own pipeline on the public reads, namely fastp trimming at Q25 and MiXCR clone calling, and kept in-frame beta chains. Each CDR3 protein appears once, grouped with its most common genes and DNA. These V and J calls rely on TCRdb rather than the paper's analysis. This sample gives 90,000 to 100,000 distinct CDR3 sequences in total; less than 15% of them show up just once. Jointly, the top ten make up approximately 2.3% of the sample.

In regard to this clonotype: This receptor's antigen is unknown. One base away there is no much larger clone; base qualities are not given.

The receptor's source is an adult who was a healthcare worker with PCR-confirmed SARS-CoV-2 infection or an uninfected control (not recorded which). The source material was whole blood.

The nucleotide sequence is given as TGTGCCAGCAGCCGAGGGCTGGGGGAGCTGTTTTTT. The encoded protein is CASSRGLGELFF. Rearrangement joined TRBV11-3 to TRBJ2-2; TRBD2 is a weak D gene call, 5 bases matching. The CDR3 runs 12 residues from the cysteine to the phenylalanine. Kept here is only the CDR3 DNA, which spans 36 bases and is read in frame from base 1. CDR1 and CDR2, per the germline V gene, are SGHNT and YENEEA. V is pared back by 5 bases and J by 8 bases, with 9 bases lying between the germline termini.